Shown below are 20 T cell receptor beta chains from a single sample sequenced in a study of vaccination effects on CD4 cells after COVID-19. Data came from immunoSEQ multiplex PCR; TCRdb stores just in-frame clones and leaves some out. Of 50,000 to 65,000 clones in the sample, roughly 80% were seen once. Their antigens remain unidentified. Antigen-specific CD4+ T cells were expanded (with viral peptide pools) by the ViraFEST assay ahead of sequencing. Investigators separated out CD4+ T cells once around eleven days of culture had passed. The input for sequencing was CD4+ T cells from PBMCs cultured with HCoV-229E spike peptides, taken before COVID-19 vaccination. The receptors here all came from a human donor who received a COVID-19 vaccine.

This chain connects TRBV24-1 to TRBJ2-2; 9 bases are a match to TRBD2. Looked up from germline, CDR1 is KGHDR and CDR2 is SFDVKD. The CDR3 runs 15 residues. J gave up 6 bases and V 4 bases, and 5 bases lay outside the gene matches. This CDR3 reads CATSETGLAAGELFF. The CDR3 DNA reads TGTGCCACCAGTGAGACGGGACTAGCTGCCGGGGAGCTGTTTTTT.

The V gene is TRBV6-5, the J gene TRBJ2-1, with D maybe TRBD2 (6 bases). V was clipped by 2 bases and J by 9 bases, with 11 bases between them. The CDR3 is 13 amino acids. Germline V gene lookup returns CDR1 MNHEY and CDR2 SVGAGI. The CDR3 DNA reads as TGTGCCAGCAGTTACGAGGGGCGGGGTGAGCAGTTCTTC. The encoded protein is CASSYEGRGEQFF.

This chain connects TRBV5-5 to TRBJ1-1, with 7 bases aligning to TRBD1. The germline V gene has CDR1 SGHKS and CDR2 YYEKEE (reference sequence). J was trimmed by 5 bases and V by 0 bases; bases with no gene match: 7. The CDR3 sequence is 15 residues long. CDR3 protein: CASSLGEGAYTEAFF. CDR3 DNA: TGTGCCAGCAGCTTGGGGGAGGGGGCGTATACTGAAGCTTTCTTT.

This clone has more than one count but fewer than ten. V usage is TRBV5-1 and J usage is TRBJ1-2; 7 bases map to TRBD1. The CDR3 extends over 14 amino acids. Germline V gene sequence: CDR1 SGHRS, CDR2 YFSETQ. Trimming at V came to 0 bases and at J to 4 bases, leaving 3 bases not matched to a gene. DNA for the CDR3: TGCGCCAGCAGCTTGGGGGACAGTACCTATGGCTACACCTTC. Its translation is CASSLGDSTYGYTF.

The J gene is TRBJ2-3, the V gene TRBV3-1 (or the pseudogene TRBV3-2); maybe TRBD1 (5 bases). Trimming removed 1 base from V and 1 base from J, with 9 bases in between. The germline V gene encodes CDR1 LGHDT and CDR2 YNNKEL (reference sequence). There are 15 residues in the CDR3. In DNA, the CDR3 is TGTGCCAGCAGCCAAGGCAGGGTGGGCACAGATACGCAGTATTTT. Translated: CASSQGRVGTDTQYF.

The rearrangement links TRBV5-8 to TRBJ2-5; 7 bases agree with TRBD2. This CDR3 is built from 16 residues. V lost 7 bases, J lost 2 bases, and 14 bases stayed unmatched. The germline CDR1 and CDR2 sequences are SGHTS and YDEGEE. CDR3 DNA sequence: TGTGCCAGCCCTACCCTCCCCGGGGGGACTCAAGAGACCCAGTACTTC. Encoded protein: CASPTLPGGTQETQYF.

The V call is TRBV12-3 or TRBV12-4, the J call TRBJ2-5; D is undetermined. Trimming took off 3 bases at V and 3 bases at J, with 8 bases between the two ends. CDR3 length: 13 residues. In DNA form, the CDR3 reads TGTGCCAGCAGTTTGCTCAGAAAAGAGACCCAGTACTTC. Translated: CASSLLRKETQYF.

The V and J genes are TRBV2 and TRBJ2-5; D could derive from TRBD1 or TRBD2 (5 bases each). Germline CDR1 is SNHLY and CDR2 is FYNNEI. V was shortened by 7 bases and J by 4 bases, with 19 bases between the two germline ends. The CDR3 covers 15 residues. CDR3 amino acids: CASTPTRDPRETQYF. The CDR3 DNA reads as TGTGCCAGCACTCCAACCCGGGACCCCAGAGAGACCCAGTACTTC.

The CDR3 coding sequence is TGTGCCAGCAGTCTCGGGAGGGGGAGGGAAAAACTGTTTTTT. It specifies CASSLGRGREKLFF. The chain joins TRBV6-5 to TRBJ1-4, with a tentative D call TRBD1 (6 bases). CDR1 MNHEY and CDR2 SVGAGI come from the germline V gene. The V end lost 5 bases, the J end lost 8 bases, and 15 bases lay between the germline ends. There are 14 residues in the CDR3.

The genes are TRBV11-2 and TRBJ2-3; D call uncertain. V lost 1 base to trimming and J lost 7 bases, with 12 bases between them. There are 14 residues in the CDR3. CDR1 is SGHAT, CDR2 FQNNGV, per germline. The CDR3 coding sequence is TGTGCCAGCAGCTTAGCTGGATGGGTGAATACGCAGTATTTT. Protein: CASSLAGWVNTQYF.

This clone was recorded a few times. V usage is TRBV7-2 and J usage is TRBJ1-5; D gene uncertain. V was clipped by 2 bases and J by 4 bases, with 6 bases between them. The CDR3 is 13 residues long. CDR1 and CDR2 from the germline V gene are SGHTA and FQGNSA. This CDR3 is CASSLTGNQPQHF. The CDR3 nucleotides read TGTGCCAGCAGCTTAACGGGGAATCAGCCCCAGCATTTT.

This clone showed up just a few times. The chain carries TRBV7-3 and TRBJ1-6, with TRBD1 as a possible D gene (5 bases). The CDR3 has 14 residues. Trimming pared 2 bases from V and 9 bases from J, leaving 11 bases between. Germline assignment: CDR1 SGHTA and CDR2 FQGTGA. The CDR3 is CASSLGASGSPLHF. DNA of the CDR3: TGTGCCAGCAGCTTAGGGGCCTCGGGTTCACCCCTCCACTTT.

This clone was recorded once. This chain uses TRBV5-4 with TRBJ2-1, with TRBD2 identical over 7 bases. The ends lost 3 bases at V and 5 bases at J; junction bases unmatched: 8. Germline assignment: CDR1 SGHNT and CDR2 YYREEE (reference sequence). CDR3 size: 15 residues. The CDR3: CASSSRERGNNEQFF. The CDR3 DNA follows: TGTGCCAGCAGCTCCCGAGAGCGGGGAAACAATGAGCAGTTCTTC.

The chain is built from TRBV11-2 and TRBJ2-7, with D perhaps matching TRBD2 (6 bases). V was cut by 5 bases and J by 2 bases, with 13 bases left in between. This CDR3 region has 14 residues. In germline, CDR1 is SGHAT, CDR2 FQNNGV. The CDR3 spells CASSRVGGAYEQYV. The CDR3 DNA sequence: TGTGCCAGCAGCCGAGTGGGGGGAGCCTACGAGCAGTACGTC.

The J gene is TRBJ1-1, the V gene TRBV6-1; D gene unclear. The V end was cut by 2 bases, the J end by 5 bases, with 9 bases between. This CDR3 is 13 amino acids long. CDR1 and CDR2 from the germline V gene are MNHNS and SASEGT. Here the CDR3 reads CASSEKGLTEAFF. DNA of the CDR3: TGTGCCAGCAGTGAAAAGGGTTTAACTGAAGCTTTCTTT.

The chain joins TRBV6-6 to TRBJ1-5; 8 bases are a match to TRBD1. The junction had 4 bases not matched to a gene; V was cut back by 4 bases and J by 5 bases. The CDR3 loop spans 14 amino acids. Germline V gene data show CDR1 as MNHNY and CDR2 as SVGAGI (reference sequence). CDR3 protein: CASSSGGAYQPQHF. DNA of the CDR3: TGTGCCAGCAGTTCAGGGGGCGCTTATCAGCCCCAGCATTTT.

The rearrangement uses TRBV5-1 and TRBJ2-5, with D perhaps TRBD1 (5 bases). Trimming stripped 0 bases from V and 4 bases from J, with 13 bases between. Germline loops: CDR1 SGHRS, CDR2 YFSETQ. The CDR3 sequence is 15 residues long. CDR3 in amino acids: CASSLATTQGETQYF. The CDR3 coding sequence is TGCGCCAGCAGCTTGGCGACAACGCAGGGAGAGACCCAGTACTTC. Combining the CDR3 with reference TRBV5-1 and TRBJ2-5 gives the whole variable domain KAGVTQTPRYLIKTRGQQVTLSCSPISGHRSVSWYQQTPGQGLQFLFEYFSETQRNKGNFPGRFSGRQFSNSRSEMNVSTLELGDSALYLCASSLATTQGETQYFGPGTRLLVL.

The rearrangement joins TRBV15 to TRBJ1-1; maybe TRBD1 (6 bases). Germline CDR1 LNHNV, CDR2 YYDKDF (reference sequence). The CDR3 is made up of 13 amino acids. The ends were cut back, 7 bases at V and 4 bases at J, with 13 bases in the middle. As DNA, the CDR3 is TGTGCCACCATCGAGGGGGGGCGCACTGAAGCTTTCTTT. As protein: CATIEGGRTEAFF.

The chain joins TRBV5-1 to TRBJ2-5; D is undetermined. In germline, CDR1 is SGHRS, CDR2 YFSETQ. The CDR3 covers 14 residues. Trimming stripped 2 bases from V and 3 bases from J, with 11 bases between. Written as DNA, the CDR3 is TGCGCCAGCAGCTTTACTGGAAGGGAAGAGACCCAGTACTTC. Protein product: CASSFTGREETQYF.

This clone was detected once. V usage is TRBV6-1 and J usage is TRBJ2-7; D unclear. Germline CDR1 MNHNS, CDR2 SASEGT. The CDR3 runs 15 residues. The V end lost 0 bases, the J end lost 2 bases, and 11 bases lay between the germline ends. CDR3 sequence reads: CASSEAVRIPYEQYV. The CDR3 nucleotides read TGTGCCAGCAGTGAAGCGGTCAGGATCCCCTACGAGCAGTACGTC.